This T cell receptor beta chain is drawn from a study of vaccination and CD4 T cells after COVID-19. Comment on this clonotype: Its antigen is unidentified.

CDR3 size: 14 residues. Germline V gives CDR1 SEHNR, CDR2 FQNEAQ (reference sequence). V lost 6 bases and J 3 bases, leaving 15 bases between the germline ends. Treatment given: roughly 10-day PBMC culture with coronavirus spike peptide pools or control peptides (ViraFEST assay). At the Johns Hopkins FTIC core, DNA taken from cultured CD4+ T cells was sequenced by way of the Oncomine TCR Beta short-read assay. A single record per CDR3 protein comes from TCRdb applying MiXCR to the PCR reads. This sample has more than 20,000 distinct CDR3 sequences, with under 80% found just once. The clonotype was recovered from a human donor who had recovered from COVID-19. The J gene is TRBJ2-7, the V gene TRBV7-9, with a tentative D call TRBD1 (7 bases). Sequenced sample: CD4+ T cells from blood, cultured in vitro. Written as DNA, the CDR3 is TGTGCCAGCAGTCGCGGGACAGAAAACTACGAGCAGTACTTC. Its protein product is CASSRGTENYEQYF.